Detailed here is one TCR beta chain. What it recognizes is unknown. This record comes from a study of shared clonotypes between healthy human individuals. Overall study results and limits: Memory subsets generally showed lower estimated richness than naive subsets. Incompleteness in sorted-subset sequencing, despite large depth, was shown by rarefaction.

CDR3 size: 16 residues. V lost 0 bases, J lost 1 base, and 13 bases lay in between. Germline assignment: CDR1 SGHNT and CDR2 YYREEE (reference sequence). Genomic DNA from each subset was divided evenly over several immunoSEQ plates. Generated by immunoSEQ multiplex PCR, the TCRdb table keeps only in-frame clones and is missing some. The sample lists 1.6 million or so clones, approximately 98.5% seen once, with approximately 0.38% in the top ten. The sequencing sample was made of naive CD4+ T cells sorted from blood. Noted subset: CD45RA+ positively selected. This receptor was obtained from a man in his thirties or forties in good health. The chain joins TRBV5-4 to TRBJ1-1; possible D gene TRBD1, 5 bases. The CDR3 sequence: CASSLAPGQANTEAFF. The DNA of the CDR3 is TGTGCCAGCAGCTTGGCCCCCGGACAAGCGAACACTGAAGCTTTCTTT.